One sample yielded the 12 T cell receptor beta chains listed below, sequenced in a study of blood T cell repertoires in COVID-19. Clones were read by immunoSEQ multiplex PCR, and TCRdb kept only the in-frame ones, dropping some. Of about 280,000 clones listed, 80% to 90% are singletons. Sequencing was carried out using peripheral blood. The source of these receptors is an older woman with acute or convalescent COVID-19.

This chain connects TRBV7-8 to TRBJ2-7; 9 positions match TRBD1. The CDR3 is 15 amino acids. Trimming at V came to 5 bases and at J to 9 bases, leaving 14 bases not matched to a gene. Germline-derived CDR1 and CDR2 are SGHVS and FQNEAQ. In DNA form, the CDR3 reads TGTGCCAGCAGCCGAGACTGGGACAGGGTGAACGGGCAGTACTTC. Amino acid sequence: CASSRDWDRVNGQYF.

The chain recombines TRBV3-1 (or the pseudogene TRBV3-2) with TRBJ2-3, with TRBD2 matching over 7 bases. Unmatched junction bases numbered 8, after V lost 0 bases and J lost 2 bases. Germline V CDR1 and CDR2: LGHDT, YNNKEL (reference sequence). The CDR3 totals 17 residues. The CDR3 nucleotides read TGTGCCAGCAGCCAAGACCCACTGGCGGGGGACACAGATACGCAGTATTTT. It encodes CASSQDPLAGDTDTQYF.

This chain uses TRBV2 with TRBJ1-1; no clear D gene. The CDR3 has 11 residues. The germline V gene encodes CDR1 SNHLY and CDR2 FYNNEI. Trimming left V 5 bases short and J 7 bases short, with 8 bases between. The CDR3 protein is CASSRRDEAFF. Here the CDR3 DNA reads TGTGCCAGCAGTCGTCGGGATGAAGCTTTCTTT.

This clone was detected only once. The chain links TRBV5-3 to TRBJ2-3; tentative D call: TRBD2 (5 bases). TRBV5-3 is given ORF status, its function remaining uncertain. Between the trimmed V and J ends, which lost 5 bases and 1 base, there was a span of 14 bases. The CDR3 consists of 15 residues. CDR3 region: CARRQWSRGTDTQYF. CDR3 DNA: TGTGCCAGAAGGCAGTGGTCGCGGGGCACAGATACGCAGTATTTT.

The V and J genes are TRBV27 and TRBJ1-2; 8 positions match TRBD1. The V segment lost 10 bases and the J segment 7 bases; nucleotides outside the gene matches: 8. The CDR3 extends over 12 amino acids. Per germline, CDR1 MNHEY and CDR2 SMNVEV (reference sequence). The CDR3: CATLSGGRGYTF. For the CDR3, the DNA is TGTGCCACCCTTTCAGGGGGCCGTGGCTACACCTTC.

The rearrangement joins TRBV9 to TRBJ2-4; D possibly corresponds to TRBD2 (5 bases). CDR3 length: 14 residues. Germline values: CDR1 SGDLS, CDR2 YYNGEE. V was clipped by 8 bases and J by 1 base, with 13 bases between them. The CDR3 protein is CARKAAPAKNIQYF. The CDR3 DNA sequence: TGTGCCAGGAAAGCGGCGCCTGCCAAAAACATTCAGTACTTC.

This clone has more than one count but fewer than ten. The J gene is TRBJ2-3, the V gene TRBV30; TRBD2 is a possible D gene (7 bases). The germline CDR1 and CDR2 sequences are GTSNPN and SVGIG (reference sequence). The CDR3 loop spans 15 amino acids. The V end lost 4 bases, the J end lost 7 bases, and 21 bases lay between the germline ends. The chain's CDR3 is CAWTVGGGRSYTQYF. CDR3 DNA sequence: TGTGCCTGGACCGTAGGGGGGGGCCGATCCTATACGCAGTATTTT.

The chain uses TRBV5-6 and TRBJ2-1; D not resolved. The germline V gene has CDR1 SGHDT and CDR2 YYEEEE. The CDR3 contains 15 residues. Trimming left V 0 bases short and J 0 bases short, with 7 bases between. CDR3 sequence (DNA): TGTGCCAGCAGCTTGGCGGCAGGCTCCTACAATGAGCAGTTCTTC. As protein: CASSLAAGSYNEQFF.

The chain is built from TRBV3-1 (or the pseudogene TRBV3-2) and TRBJ1-3, with D uncertain. V shed 3 bases and J shed 4 bases, with 10 bases lying between them. This CDR3 has 14 amino acids. The germline V gene has CDR1 LGHDT and CDR2 YNNKEL (reference sequence). The CDR3 reads CASSQRVPGNTIYF. In DNA, the CDR3 is TGTGCCAGCAGCCAGAGGGTTCCCGGAAACACCATATATTTT.

V usage is TRBV30 and J usage is TRBJ2-5, with D tentatively TRBD2 (5 bases). Germline CDR1 and CDR2: GTSNPN and SVGIG (reference sequence). Between the trimmed V and J ends, which lost 4 bases and 7 bases, there was a span of 10 bases. This CDR3 spans 11 amino acids. The CDR3 reads CAWTTRGTQYF. The CDR3 DNA follows: TGTGCCTGGACTACTCGGGGGACCCAGTACTTC.

The genes are TRBV5-3 and TRBJ2-7, with 8 bases fitting TRBD2. TRBV5-3 is given ORF status, its function remaining uncertain. V shed 8 bases and J 4 bases; nucleotides not matched to a gene: 11. There are 14 residues in the CDR3. CDR3 sequence reads: CARAPGLVFYEQYF. CDR3 sequence (DNA): TGTGCCAGGGCCCCGGGACTAGTCTTTTACGAGCAGTACTTC.

J is TRBJ2-3 and V is TRBV5-1, with D possibly TRBD2 on 6 matching bases. The CDR3 sequence is 14 residues long. Trimming took 4 bases from V and 6 from J, leaving 15 bases between them. Looked up from germline, CDR1 is SGHRS and CDR2 is YFSETQ. In DNA, the CDR3 is TGCGCCAGCAGCCTGCGGGGCCCCACGGATACGCAGTATTTT. Amino acid sequence: CASSLRGPTDTQYF.